The 3 T cell receptor beta chains listed next were all sequenced from one sample in a study of blood T cell repertoires in COVID-19 (dated by TCRdb to the early 2020s). Library generation was performed with the immunoSEQ multiplex PCR assay. The clones in this table, taken by TCRdb from immuneACCESS, are in-frame only. Not every clone is retained; where verified, under half of the shortfall comes from an unresolved V gene, and the cause of the rest is unknown. The sample table lists roughly 340,000 clones, around 92% of them with a count of one. The ten most abundant clones make up about 3% of the sample. The material sequenced was peripheral blood. These receptors all come from a woman in her twenties or thirties with COVID-19, enrolled during active disease.

This rearrangement joins TRBV12-3 or TRBV12-4 to TRBJ2-7; D may be TRBD1 (6 bases). The CDR3 is 13 amino acids. V was cut by 5 bases and J by 2 bases, with 10 bases left in between. CDR3 in amino acids: CASSLGTPYEQYV. The CDR3 nucleotides read TGTGCCAGCAGTCTTGGGACACCCTACGAGCAGTACGTC.

This clone was picked up one time. The rearrangement links TRBV5-1 to TRBJ2-5; 11 nucleotides line up with TRBD1. V shed 4 bases and J 5 bases; nucleotides not matched to a gene: 7. Germline loops: CDR1 SGHRS, CDR2 YFSETQ. CDR3 size: 15 residues. The CDR3 loop reads CASSDRTGGRETQYF. The DNA of the CDR3 is TGCGCCAGCAGCGATCGGACAGGGGGCCGGGAGACCCAGTACTTC.

V gene TRBV24-1 combines with J gene TRBJ2-3; tentative D call: TRBD2 (6 bases). The germline CDR1 and CDR2 sequences are KGHDR and SFDVKD. There are 13 residues in the CDR3. Trimming removed 3 bases at V and 3 bases at J, with 6 bases between. CDR3 in amino acids: CATSDGGTDTQYF. The CDR3 bases are TGTGCCACCAGTGATGGGGGGACAGATACGCAGTATTTT.